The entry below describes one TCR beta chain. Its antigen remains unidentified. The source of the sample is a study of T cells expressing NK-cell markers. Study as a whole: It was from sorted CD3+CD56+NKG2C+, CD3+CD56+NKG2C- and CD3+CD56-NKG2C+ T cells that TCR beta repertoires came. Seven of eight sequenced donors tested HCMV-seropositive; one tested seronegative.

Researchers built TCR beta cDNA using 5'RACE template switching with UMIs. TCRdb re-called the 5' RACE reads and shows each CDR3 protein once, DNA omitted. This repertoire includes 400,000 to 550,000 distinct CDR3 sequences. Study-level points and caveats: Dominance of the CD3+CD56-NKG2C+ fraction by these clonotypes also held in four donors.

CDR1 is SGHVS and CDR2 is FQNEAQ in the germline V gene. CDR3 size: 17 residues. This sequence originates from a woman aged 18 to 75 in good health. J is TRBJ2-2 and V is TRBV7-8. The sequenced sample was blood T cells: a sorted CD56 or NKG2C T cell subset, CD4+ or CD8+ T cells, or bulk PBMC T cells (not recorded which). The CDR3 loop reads CASSLSLREKVAGELFF.